A single T cell receptor (beta chain) is shown here with its context. Its specificity is not known. This record comes from a study of cytomegalovirus exposure and HLA in healthy donors. Points from the study as a whole: In a later analysis, an Asian-associated ancestry cluster reportedly showed fewer N-insertions than the roughly 710-donor mean. Highly shared sequence variants in one cluster were likely a sequencing artifact.

This CDR3 region has 17 residues. From germline, CDR1 is SGHTA and CDR2 FQGNSA. PCR primers comprised 60 Vbeta and 13 Jbeta primers. Clones were sequenced by immunoSEQ multiplex PCR, and TCRdb holds only the in-frame ones, with some missing. The sample shows 89,000 or so clones, over 60% of them seen only once. The sample was PBMCs. This receptor was obtained from a man between 60 and 70 years old in good health and CMV-seronegative. This chain uses TRBV7-2 with TRBJ2-5; the match to TRBD2 covers 12 bases. The J call is doubtful: the DNA matches TRBJ2-7 better. Here the CDR3 DNA reads TGTGCCAGCAGCTATACCGGACTAGCGGGGACCGCCTACGAGCAGTACTTC. Translating gives CASSYTGLAGTAYEQYF.